Below are 4 T cell receptor beta chains sequenced from a single sample in a study of T-cell reconstitution after alpha-beta-depleted transplantation in children. Unique molecular identifiers were built into the TCRbeta library. TCRdb re-derived calls from the PCR reads in MiXCR, one entry per CDR3 protein. This table holds 500,000 to 600,000 distinct CDR3 sequences, about 33% found once. The sample was PBMCs from the stem cell graft donor, taken from the stem cell graft. The receptors shown here come from a human donor who donated a stem cell graft to a child with aplastic anemia.

This clonotype turned up a few times. CDR3 region: CASRLLTGQGLADTQYF. The CDR3 coding sequence is TGTGCCAGCCGCCTTCTGACGGGACAGGGTCTCGCAGATACGCAGTATTTT. This chain connects TRBV2 to TRBJ2-3; 9 nucleotides match TRBD1. The CDR3 is 17 amino acids. Germline trimming cut 8 bases from V and 4 bases from J; bases unmatched to any gene: 16. Germline assignment: CDR1 SNHLY and CDR2 FYNNEI.

The chain uses TRBV3-1 and TRBJ1-2; a weak D match, TRBD1 (5 bases). V shed 4 bases and J shed 4 bases, with 10 bases lying between them. This CDR3 is 13 amino acids long. Per the germline V gene, CDR1 is LGHDT and CDR2 is YNNKEL (reference sequence). The CDR3 DNA reads as TGTGCCAGCAGCCGGGACGCCTCCTATGGCTACACCTTC. It specifies CASSRDASYGYTF.

This clonotype appeared a few times. The junction does not match germline at one end; this may be a read error. This rearrangement joins TRBV18 to TRBJ1-1; D not resolved. The length of the CDR3 is 13 residues. Germline V gene sequence: CDR1 KGHSH, CDR2 LQKENI. This chain's CDR3 is CACSEWGNTEAFF. The CDR3 nucleotides are TGTGCCTGCTCCGAGTGGGGTAACACTGAAGCTTTCTTT. The full variable domain, with the rest looked up from reference TRBV18 and TRBJ1-1, is NAGVMQNPRHLVRRRGQEARLRCSPMKGHSHVYWYRQLPEEGLKFMVYLQKENIIDESGMPKERFSAEFPKEGPSILRIQQVVRGDSAAYFCACSEWGNTEAFFGQGTRLTVV.

This clonotype has a handful of counts. V usage is TRBV20-1 and J usage is TRBJ2-3; TRBD2 matches 7 bases. Losses at the gene ends were 0 bases for V and 2 bases for J; bases not matched to a gene: 5. CDR3 length equals 15 residues. Looked up from germline, CDR1 is DFQATT and CDR2 is SNEGSKA (reference sequence). The CDR3 DNA is TGCAGTGCTAGAGATTCCCTAGCGGCCACAGATACGCAGTATTTT. Its translation: CSARDSLAATDTQYF.